This T cell receptor beta chain was recovered during a study of blood T cell repertoires in COVID-19. Across the whole study: Samples of COVID-19 (acute and convalescent) were obtained from the United States, Italy and Spain. PBMCs, B-cell-depleted T cells, or T cells provided the cDNA or gDNA that made up the material.

In the original analysis: The authors estimated nucleated cell counts from reference gene primer amplification. Produced via immunoSEQ multiplex PCR; TCRdb's table is partial and in-frame only. From that table come the V and J calls and clone size; the DNA was used to work out D and trimming. Of roughly 130,000 clones detected, roughly 80% appear once; the ten largest clones hold 9.5% to 15%. Trimming stripped 4 bases from V and 4 bases from J, with 17 bases between. The CDR3 has 16 amino acids. Germline loops: CDR1 MNHEY, CDR2 SVGAGI. V is TRBV6-5 and J is TRBJ1-3; D is uncertain. Sequenced: peripheral blood. This receptor was taken from a woman under 40 who had recovered from COVID-19. CDR3 protein: CASSSTRRRVGNTIYF. The CDR3 DNA reads TGTGCCAGCAGTTCCACCCGGAGGAGGGTCGGAAACACCATATATTTT.